Detailed here is one T cell receptor beta chain. This sample was included in a study of blood T cell repertoires in COVID-19. About the study: Acute-phase and convalescent COVID-19 samples originated in the United States, Italy and Spain.

Sequenced by immunoSEQ multiplex PCR; TCRdb stores in-frame clones only, minus some. The sample records 200,000 to 300,000 clones, approximately 85% being singletons. V shed 0 bases and J 0 bases; nucleotides not matched to a gene: 5. The CDR3 runs 18 residues. Germline values: CDR1 SGDLS, CDR2 YYNGEE. The source is a woman aged 55-70 years with active or convalescent COVID-19. The sample comprised peripheral blood. The chain links TRBV9 to TRBJ2-3; 12 positions agree with TRBD2. The CDR3 DNA reads TGTGCCAGCAGCGTAGGACTAGCGGGAGTGACTAGCACAGATACGCAGTATTTT. This encodes CASSVGLAGVTSTDTQYF.